This record covers a single T cell receptor beta chain. Its specificity is not known. Between the trimmed V and J ends, which lost 3 bases and 5 bases, there was a span of 7 bases. CDR1 and CDR2 (germline): MDHEN, SYDVKM. The length of the CDR3 is 12 residues. This sample is drawn from a study of beta chain features in type 1 diabetes. General study findings and limits: Sequencing from cDNA could over-represent high-TCR-expressing cells. Within patients, naive, central memory and Treg TCRB repertoires seemed more similar than within healthy donors. Any role of HLA type in TCRB rearrangement remained unresolved here. TCRB CDR3s were moderately but significantly shorter in Type 1 diabetes patients in all four CD4+ subsets.

The sequenced template was cDNA made from the entire isolated RNA. TCRdb's table, derived via immunoSEQ multiplex PCR, lists solely in-frame clones and lacks some. The profile shows a few hundred thousand clones, around 21% of them singletons. Input material: naive CD4+ T cells from blood. The sequence was obtained from a woman between 40 and 55 years old with type 1 diabetes. The V call is TRBV28, the J call TRBJ1-2; D possibly corresponds to TRBD1 (5 bases). Here the CDR3 reads CASSFRAYGYTF. CDR3 sequence (DNA): TGTGCCAGCAGTTTCAGGGCATATGGCTACACCTTC.